This TCR beta chain stems from a study of blood T cell repertoires in COVID-19. Study in general: T cells, B-cell-depleted T cells, or PBMCs supplied cDNA or gDNA.

Authors' processing steps: Cell counts per sample came from amplifying reference gene primers. TCRdb keeps only in-frame clones here, not all; method: immunoSEQ multiplex PCR. That table is the source of V, J and clone size, and D and trimming were worked out from the DNA. There are 250,000 to 350,000 clones in the sample; approximately 86% occur only once, and 8% to 9.5% lies in the top ten. The CDR3 runs to 13 residues. Trimming removed 7 bases from V and 5 bases from J; junction bases left unmatched: 7. CDR1 SGDLS and CDR2 YYNGEE come from the germline V gene. The rearrangement joins TRBV9 to TRBJ2-5, with 8 bases that match TRBD2. The sample consisted of PBMCs or T cells enriched from blood (not recorded which). This TCR was recovered from a woman aged 18-29 years who had recovered from COVID-19. CDR3 sequence: CASAFGGEETQYF. The CDR3 DNA reads TGTGCCAGCGCCTTCGGGGGGGAGGAGACCCAGTACTTC.